A selection of T cell receptor beta chains follows, all from one sample in a study of blood T cell repertoires in COVID-19. Data came from immunoSEQ multiplex PCR; TCRdb stores just in-frame clones and leaves some out. The table shows roughly 290,000 clones, with 70% to 90% occurring only once. Sequenced sample: PBMCs or T cells enriched from blood (not recorded which). These receptors all come from a man younger than 40 who had recovered from COVID-19. The CDR3 runs from the conserved cysteine through the conserved F or W. A D gene is named only where the DNA matches it firmly. Only some rows state a clone size, as once, few, many or a class for expanded clones.

j_gene: TRBJ1-3; v_gene: TRBV4-2; abundance: once; d_gene: -; CDR3nt: TGTGCCAGCAGCCAAGTTCTAGGGGCCTCTGGAAACACCATATATTTT; CDR3aa: CASSQVLGASGNTIYF
j_gene: TRBJ1-1; v_gene: TRBV10-3; abundance: -; d_gene: -; CDR3nt: TGTGCCATCAAGTCCGGGGGACTGAACACTGAAGCTTTCTTT; CDR3aa: CAIKSGGLNTEAFF
j_gene: TRBJ1-2; v_gene: TRBV5-4; abundance: -; d_gene: -; CDR3nt: TGTGCCAGCAGCTTGGAGGCAGGGCGGCCTGGCTACACCTTC; CDR3aa: CASSLEAGRPGYTF
j_gene: TRBJ1-1; v_gene: TRBV9; abundance: -; d_gene: TRBD1; CDR3nt: TGTGCCAGCAGCGTTCGGGACAGGGGCTTCACTGAAGCTTTCTTT; CDR3aa: CASSVRDRGFTEAFF
j_gene: TRBJ2-7; v_gene: TRBV7-9; abundance: -; d_gene: TRBD2; CDR3nt: TGTGCCAGCAGCTTAGGCGGGGGGACCATAAGGACCTACGAGCAGTACTTC; CDR3aa: CASSLGGGTIRTYEQYF
j_gene: TRBJ1-5; v_gene: TRBV7-8; abundance: -; d_gene: TRBD1; CDR3nt: TGTGCCAGCAGCTTAGGAACAGGGGGAGGATATAGCAATCAGCCCCAGCATTTT; CDR3aa: CASSLGTGGGYSNQPQHF
j_gene: TRBJ2-7; v_gene: TRBV4-1; abundance: -; d_gene: -; CDR3nt: TGCGCCAGCAGCCCCCCGGGGGTTTCCTACGAGCAGTACTTC; CDR3aa: CASSPPGVSYEQYF
j_gene: TRBJ1-1; v_gene: TRBV5-1; abundance: -; d_gene: -; CDR3nt: TGCGCCAGCAGCACCGGGACTCTCCAGAACACTGAAGCTTTCTTT; CDR3aa: CASSTGTLQNTEAFF
j_gene: TRBJ1-6; v_gene: TRBV6-6; abundance: -; d_gene: -; CDR3nt: TGTGCCAGCAGTCCCACAGGGAATTCACCCCTCCACTTT; CDR3aa: CASSPTGNSPLHF
j_gene: TRBJ1-1; v_gene: TRBV29-1; abundance: -; d_gene: -; CDR3nt: TGCAGCGCCCTAGGGGTCGCGGAAGCTTTCTTT; CDR3aa: CSALGVAEAFF
j_gene: TRBJ1-1; v_gene: TRBV3-1/TRBV3-2; abundance: -; d_gene: -; CDR3nt: TGTGCCAGCAGCCAAGTTTACGGGGCGGGGACTGAAGCTTTCTTT; CDR3aa: CASSQVYGAGTEAFF